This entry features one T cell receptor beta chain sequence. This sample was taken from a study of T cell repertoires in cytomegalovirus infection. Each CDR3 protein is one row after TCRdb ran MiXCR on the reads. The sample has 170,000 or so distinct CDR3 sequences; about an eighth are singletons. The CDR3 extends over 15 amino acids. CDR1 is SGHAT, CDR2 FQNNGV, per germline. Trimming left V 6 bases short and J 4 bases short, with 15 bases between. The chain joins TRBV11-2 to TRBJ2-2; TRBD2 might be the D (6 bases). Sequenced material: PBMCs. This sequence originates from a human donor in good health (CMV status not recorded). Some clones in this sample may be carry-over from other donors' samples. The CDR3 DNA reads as TGTGCCAGCAGTCGGTGGCAGGGAGGCACCGGGGAGCTGTTTTTT. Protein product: CASSRWQGGTGELFF. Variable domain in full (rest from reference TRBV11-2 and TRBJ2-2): EAGVAQSPRYKIIEKRQSVAFWCNPISGHATLYWYQQILGQGPKLLIQFQNNGVVDDSQLPKDRFSAERLKGVDSTLKIQPAKLEDSAVYLCASSRWQGGTGELFFGEGSRLTVL.